The clone carrying this TCR beta chain was counted between two and nine times. Antigen unknown. It was with 60 Vbeta and 13 Jbeta primers that the PCR ran. Libraries were prepared by immunoSEQ multiplex PCR; TCRdb keeps only in-frame clonotypes and omits some of them. Of over 100,000 clones listed, more than 8% were seen once; the top ten hold 5% to 7%. Trimming stripped 4 bases from V and 10 bases from J, with 23 bases between. The germline gives CDR1 SQVTM, CDR2 ANQGSEA. This CDR3 contains 15 residues. This record belongs to a study of cytomegalovirus exposure and HLA in healthy donors. Regarding the study as a whole: Specificity of three CMV-associated chains for CMV antigens was verified in vitro. Presence/absence analyses assumed roughly uniform sequencing depth across donors, which may not hold.

This clonotype originated in a middle-aged man in good health and CMV-seronegative. What was sequenced was PBMCs. The V call is TRBV29-1, the J call TRBJ2-1; tentative D call: TRBD2 (5 bases). CDR3 nucleotides: TGCAGCGTTGGACCCGGACTCCCCTCCTATCAGGAGCAGTTCTTC. Translated, it gives CSVGPGLPSYQEQFF.